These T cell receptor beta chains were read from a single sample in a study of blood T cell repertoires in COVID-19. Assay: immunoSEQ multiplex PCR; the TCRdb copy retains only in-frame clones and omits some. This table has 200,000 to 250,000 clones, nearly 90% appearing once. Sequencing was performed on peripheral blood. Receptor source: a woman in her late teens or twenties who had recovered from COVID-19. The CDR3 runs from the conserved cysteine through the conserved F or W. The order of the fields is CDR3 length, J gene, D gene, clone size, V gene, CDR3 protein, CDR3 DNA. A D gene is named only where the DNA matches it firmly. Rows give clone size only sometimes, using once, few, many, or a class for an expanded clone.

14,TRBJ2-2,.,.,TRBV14,CASSHVRRTGELFF,TGTGCCAGCAGCCATGTCAGGCGCACCGGGGAGCTGTTTTTT
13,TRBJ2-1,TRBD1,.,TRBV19,CASKGGNVHEQFF,TGTGCCAGTAAAGGGGGCAATGTACATGAGCAGTTCTTC
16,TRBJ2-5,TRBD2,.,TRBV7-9,CASSSNSGLAAETQYF,TGTGCCAGCAGCTCCAATTCTGGACTAGCGGCAGAGACCCAGTACTTC
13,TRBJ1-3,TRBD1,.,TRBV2,CASRRDSGNTIYF,TGTGCCAGCCGACGGGACAGTGGAAACACCATATATTTT
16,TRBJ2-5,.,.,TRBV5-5,CASRRRVGVYQETQYF,TGTGCCAGCCGAAGGAGGGTCGGGGTTTACCAAGAGACCCAGTACTTC
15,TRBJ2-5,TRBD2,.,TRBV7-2,CASSETSGGRETQYF,TGTGCCAGCAGCGAGACTAGCGGAGGAAGAGAGACCCAGTACTTC
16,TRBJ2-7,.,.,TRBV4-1,CASSRPEGPGGYEQYF,TGCGCCAGCAGCCGTCCAGAGGGACCCGGGGGCTACGAGCAGTACTTC
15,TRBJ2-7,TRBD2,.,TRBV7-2,CASSLPLAGGPEQYF,TGTGCCAGCAGCTTACCCCTAGCGGGAGGGCCCGAGCAGTACTTC
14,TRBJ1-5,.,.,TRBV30,CACRDGGVHQPQHF,TGTGCCTGTCGAGACGGGGGGGTTCACCAGCCCCAGCATTTT
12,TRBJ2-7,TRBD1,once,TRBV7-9,CASSARGHEQYF,TGTGCCAGCAGCGCCAGGGGGCACGAGCAGTACTTC
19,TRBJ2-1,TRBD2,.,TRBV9,CASSDPGLAGGRPYNEQFF,TGTGCCAGCAGTGATCCGGGACTAGCGGGAGGGCGTCCCTACAATGAGCAGTTCTTC
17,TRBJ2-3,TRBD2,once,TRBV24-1,CATSDFTAGDGTDTQYF,TGTGCCACCAGTGATTTTACAGCGGGAGACGGAACAGATACGCAGTATTTT
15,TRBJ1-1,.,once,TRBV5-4,CASSPSRVINTEAFF,TGTGCCAGCAGCCCTTCCAGGGTGATTAACACTGAAGCTTTCTTT
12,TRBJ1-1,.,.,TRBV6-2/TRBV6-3,CASSWANTEAFF,TGTGCCAGCAGTTGGGCGAACACTGAAGCTTTCTTT
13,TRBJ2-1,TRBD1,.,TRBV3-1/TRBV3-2,CASSHTGVDEQFF,TGTGCCAGCAGCCATACAGGGGTCGATGAGCAGTTCTTC
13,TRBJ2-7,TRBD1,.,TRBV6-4,CASSVGGEYEQYF,TGTGCCAGCAGTGTAGGGGGCGAGTACGAGCAGTACTTC
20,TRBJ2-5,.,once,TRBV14,CASSQTRAGFEPHPVKTQYF,TGTGCCAGCAGCCAAACCCGGGCGGGTTTCGAGCCCCACCCGGTGAAGACCCAGTACTTC
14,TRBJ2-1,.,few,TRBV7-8,CASSLGTSYNEQFF,TGTGCCAGCAGCTTAGGGACTTCCTACAATGAGCAGTTCTTC
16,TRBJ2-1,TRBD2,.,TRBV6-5,CASSYFSGRAHNEQFF,TGTGCCAGCAGTTACTTTAGCGGGAGAGCCCACAATGAGCAGTTCTTC
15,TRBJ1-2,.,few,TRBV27,CASRTLDRFNYGYTF,TGTGCCAGCAGAACTTTGGACAGATTCAACTATGGCTACACCTTC
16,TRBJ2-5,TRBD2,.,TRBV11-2,CASSLGLAGVGETQYF,TGTGCCAGCAGCTTAGGGCTAGCGGGAGTAGGGGAGACCCAGTACTTC
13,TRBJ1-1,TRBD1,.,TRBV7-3,CASSVTGVTEAFF,TGTGCCAGCAGCGTAACAGGGGTGACTGAAGCTTTCTTT
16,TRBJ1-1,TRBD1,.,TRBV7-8,CASSLDGTGGQGEAFF,TGTGCCAGCAGCTTAGACGGAACAGGGGGCCAGGGGGAAGCTTTCTTT
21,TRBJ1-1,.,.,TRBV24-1,CATSDDVTEDNTKLRKGEAFF,TGTGCCACCAGTGATGACGTCACTGAGGACAACACCAAACTTAGAAAAGGGGAAGCTTTCTTT
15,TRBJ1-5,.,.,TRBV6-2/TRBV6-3,CASSYLQGSNQPQHF,TGTGCCAGCAGTTACTTACAGGGAAGCAATCAGCCCCAGCATTTT
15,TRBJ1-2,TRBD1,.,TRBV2,CASSIGTGVGYGYTF,TGTGCCAGCAGCATCGGGACAGGGGTTGGCTATGGCTACACCTTC
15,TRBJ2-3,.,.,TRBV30,CAWSVFTARTDTQYF,TGTGCCTGGAGTGTATTTACAGCTCGCACAGATACGCAGTATTTT
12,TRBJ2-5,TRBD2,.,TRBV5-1,CASSRGEETQYF,TGCGCCAGCAGCCGGGGGGAGGAGACCCAGTACTTC
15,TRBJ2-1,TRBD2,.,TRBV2,CASIHRSGRPNEQFF,TGTGCCAGCATTCACCGGAGCGGGAGGCCCAATGAGCAGTTCTTC
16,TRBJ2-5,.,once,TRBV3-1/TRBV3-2,CASSQPRLNLQETQYF,TGTGCCAGCAGCCAACCTAGACTAAACCTCCAGGAGACCCAGTACTTC
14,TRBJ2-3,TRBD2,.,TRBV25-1,CASRLAGGPDTQYF,TGTGCCAGCAGACTAGCGGGAGGGCCGGATACGCAGTATTTT
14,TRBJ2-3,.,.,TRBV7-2,CASALSGETDTQYF,TGTGCCAGCGCCCTTAGCGGCGAAACAGATACGCAGTATTTT
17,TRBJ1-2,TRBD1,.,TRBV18,CASSRFRGTGSFYGYTF,TGTGCCAGCTCACGCTTTAGGGGGACAGGATCCTTCTATGGCTACACCTTC
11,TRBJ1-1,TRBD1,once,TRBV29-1,CSAGTAAEAFF,TGCAGCGCCGGGACAGCGGCTGAAGCTTTCTTT
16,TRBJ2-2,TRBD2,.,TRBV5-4,CASSLGSSGQGGELFF,TGTGCCAGCAGCTTAGGATCTAGCGGGCAGGGCGGGGAGCTGTTTTTT
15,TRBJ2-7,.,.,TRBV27,CASNRIGQFGHEQYF,TGTGCCAGCAACAGGATTGGACAGTTCGGTCACGAGCAGTACTTC
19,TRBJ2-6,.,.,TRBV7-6,CASSLRRRGALSGANVLTF,TGTGCCAGCAGCTTAAGACGCAGGGGGGCGCTCTCTGGGGCCAACGTCCTGACTTTC
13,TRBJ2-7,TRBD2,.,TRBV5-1,CASTSGDSYEQYF,TGCGCCAGCACTAGCGGGGACTCCTACGAGCAGTACTTC
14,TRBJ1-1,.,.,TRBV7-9,CASSFDRSGTEAFF,TGTGCCAGCTCCTTCGACAGGTCGGGGACTGAAGCTTTCTTT
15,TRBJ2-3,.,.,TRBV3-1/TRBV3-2,CASSQDVGATDTQYF,TGTGCCAGCAGCCAAGATGTGGGGGCCACAGATACGCAGTATTTT
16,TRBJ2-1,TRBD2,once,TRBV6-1,CASSDTGTSGRREQFF,TGTGCCAGCAGTGATACCGGGACTAGCGGGAGGAGGGAGCAGTTCTTC
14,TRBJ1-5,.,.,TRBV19,CASSPDSRNQPQHF,TGTGCCAGTAGTCCTGACAGCCGCAATCAGCCCCAGCATTTT
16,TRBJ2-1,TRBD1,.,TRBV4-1,CASSQDLSGGFNEQFF,TGCGCCAGCAGCCAAGATCTGTCAGGGGGTTTCAATGAGCAGTTCTTC
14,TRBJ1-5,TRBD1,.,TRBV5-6,CASSRGQRNQPQHF,TGTGCCAGCAGCCGGGGACAGCGCAATCAGCCCCAGCATTTT
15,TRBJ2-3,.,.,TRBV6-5,CASSYAARSTDTQYF,TGTGCCAGCAGTTACGCGGCTAGATCCACAGATACGCAGTATTTT
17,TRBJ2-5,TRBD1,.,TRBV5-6,CASSPLGQGKLEETQYF,TGTGCCAGCAGCCCCCTCGGACAGGGAAAGTTAGAAGAGACCCAGTACTTC
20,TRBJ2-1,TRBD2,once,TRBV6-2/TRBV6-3,CASSYSIKWLAASSYNEQFF,TGTGCCAGCAGTTACTCGATCAAGTGGCTAGCGGCCTCCTCCTACAATGAGCAGTTCTTC
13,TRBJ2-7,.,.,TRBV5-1,CASSWGLSREQYF,TGCGCCAGCAGCTGGGGACTCTCCCGCGAGCAGTACTTC
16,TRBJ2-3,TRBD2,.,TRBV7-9,CASSSTSGDPLDTQYF,TGTGCCAGCAGCTCAACTAGCGGGGATCCCCTGGATACGCAGTATTTT
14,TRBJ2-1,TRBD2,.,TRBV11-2,CASSLLAGGQRQFF,TGTGCCAGCAGCTTATTAGCGGGAGGCCAGCGTCAGTTCTTC
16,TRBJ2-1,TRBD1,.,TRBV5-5,CASSQTGTGGINEQFF,TGTGCCAGCAGCCAGACCGGGACAGGGGGAATAAATGAGCAGTTCTTC